Below, 21 T cell receptor beta chains from the same sample are listed, as sequenced in a study of blood T cell repertoires in COVID-19. Here immunoSEQ multiplex PCR was the method, and the copy in TCRdb shows in-frame clones only, minus some. The repertoire has some 76,000 clones, about 81% of them found once; the top ten carry approximately 25%. The sequenced material came from peripheral blood. The receptors come from a human donor in a cohort sampled during active COVID-19.

This chain links TRBV3-1 (or the pseudogene TRBV3-2) with TRBJ2-1, with 8 bases matching TRBD1. Germline V gene lookup returns CDR1 LGHDT and CDR2 YNNKEL (reference sequence). This CDR3 is built from 14 residues. V lost 3 bases to trimming and J lost 10 bases; unmatched junction nucleotides: 8. The CDR3 sequence: CASSHPGQGREQFF. CDR3 nucleotide sequence: TGTGCCAGCAGCCACCCCGGACAGGGAAGGGAGCAGTTCTTC.

The rearrangement joins TRBV2 to TRBJ2-7; possible D gene TRBD2, 5 bases. The V gene lost 5 bases and the J gene lost 7 bases, with 27 bases spanning the gap. The length of the CDR3 is 17 residues. Germline-derived CDR1 and CDR2 are SNHLY and FYNNEI. CDR3 in DNA: TGTGCCAGCAGTTTTTTGGGAGACACCTCCCTTGGAGTGGAGCAGTACTTC. Its translation: CASSFLGDTSLGVEQYF.

The J gene is TRBJ2-7, the V gene TRBV5-1; D gene ambiguous. V lost 4 bases and J lost 6, with 11 bases in between. The length of the CDR3 is 12 residues. Germline V gene sequence: CDR1 SGHRS, CDR2 YFSETQ. Here the CDR3 reads CASSEPSGEQYF. The CDR3 DNA reads TGCGCCAGCAGCGAACCTTCGGGCGAGCAGTACTTC.

The chain recombines TRBV19 with TRBJ2-7; TRBD2 aligns across 9 bases. There are 16 residues in the CDR3. Germline CDR1 reads LNHDA; CDR2 reads SQIVND (reference sequence). The junction had 6 bases not matched to a gene; V was cut back by 0 bases and J by 3 bases. Written as DNA, the CDR3 is TGTGCCAGTAGTATAGATAGCGGGGGCCCCCTCTACGAGCAGTACTTC. This encodes CASSIDSGGPLYEQYF. Supplemented by reference TRBV19 and TRBJ2-7, the full variable domain reads DGGITQSPKYLFRKEGQNVTLSCEQNLNHDAMYWYRQDPGQGLRLIYYSQIVNDFQKGDIAEGYSVSREKKESFPLTVTSAQKNPTAFYLCASSIDSGGPLYEQYFGPGTRLTVT.

This sequence joins TRBV6-5 and TRBJ2-7; 7 positions match TRBD1. CDR3 length: 14 residues. In germline, CDR1 is MNHEY, CDR2 SVGAGI. The V segment lost 0 bases and the J segment 1 base; nucleotides outside the gene matches: 0. The CDR3: CASSYSGQSYEQYF. CDR3 coding DNA: TGTGCCAGCAGTTACTCGGGACAGTCCTACGAGCAGTACTTC.

The rearrangement links TRBV2 to TRBJ1-2, with a weak D call TRBD1 (5 bases). V was trimmed by 6 bases and J by 3 bases, leaving 14 bases between them. Per germline, CDR1 SNHLY and CDR2 FYNNEI. The CDR3 is 14 amino acids. The CDR3 region is CASRGDSDYYGYTF. The CDR3, as DNA: TGTGCCAGCAGAGGAGACAGCGACTACTATGGCTACACCTTC.

The chain has TRBV7-2 and TRBJ2-1; possible D gene TRBD1, 5 bases. CDR1 is SGHTA, CDR2 FQGNSA, per germline. Between the trimmed V and J ends, which lost 4 bases and 5 bases, there was a span of 21 bases. The CDR3 runs 17 residues. The DNA for the CDR3 is TGTGCCAGCAGCTCCCTATGGGGCTCAAAATACCACAATGAGCAGTTCTTC. Protein: CASSSLWGSKYHNEQFF.

This clone was seen only once. CDR3 sequence: CASSIQGAQETQYF. For the CDR3, the DNA is TGTGCCAGTAGTATTCAGGGGGCCCAAGAGACCCAGTACTTC. The chain uses TRBV19 and TRBJ2-5; 8 bases are shared with TRBD1. This CDR3 region has 14 residues. Germline CDR1 reads LNHDA; CDR2 reads SQIVND (reference sequence). The ends lost 3 bases at V and 1 base at J; junction bases unmatched: 1. Full variable domain (remainder filled in from reference TRBV19 and TRBJ2-5): DGGITQSPKYLFRKEGQNVTLSCEQNLNHDAMYWYRQDPGQGLRLIYYSQIVNDFQKGDIAEGYSVSREKKESFPLTVTSAQKNPTAFYLCASSIQGAQETQYFGPGTRLLVL.

Turning to this clone: The sample holds other DNA sequences that translate to the same CDR3. The rearrangement joins TRBV5-5 to TRBJ2-3; 9 bases are shared with TRBD2. Germline V gene data show CDR1 as SGHKS and CDR2 as YYEKEE (reference sequence). The CDR3 has 14 amino acids. Unmatched junction bases numbered 0, after V lost 1 base and J lost 3 bases. The CDR3 coding sequence is TGTGCCAGCAGCTTGAGCGGGGGGACAGATACGCAGTATTTT. Its translation: CASSLSGGTDTQYF.

V is TRBV5-1 and J is TRBJ2-7, with D tentatively TRBD1 (6 bases). CDR3 length equals 13 residues. Germline CDR1 SGHRS, CDR2 YFSETQ. Trimming pared 4 bases from V and 5 bases from J, leaving 13 bases between. CDR3 in amino acids: CASSLGWGHEQYF. The CDR3 region has the DNA TGCGCCAGCAGCCTTGGTTGGGGGCACGAGCAGTACTTC.

This chain links TRBV11-1 with TRBJ2-5; 8 nucleotides align to TRBD1. Per germline, CDR1 SGHAT and CDR2 FQDESV (reference sequence). Losses at the gene ends were 7 bases for V and 5 bases for J; bases not matched to a gene: 3. The CDR3 spans 12 residues. DNA of the CDR3: TGTGCCAGCACGGACAGGGTTGAGACCCAGTACTTC. Protein: CASTDRVETQYF.

The rearrangement links TRBV5-5 to TRBJ1-1; 7 nucleotides line up with TRBD1. The germline V gene has CDR1 SGHKS and CDR2 YYEKEE (reference sequence). J gave up 3 bases and V 2 bases, and 1 base lay outside the gene matches. The CDR3 is 13 residues long. This CDR3 reads CASSLQGYTEAFF. The CDR3 nucleotides are TGTGCCAGCAGCTTACAGGGGTACACTGAAGCTTTCTTT.

This chain joins TRBV27 and TRBJ2-5; D not resolved. This CDR3 comprises 16 residues. The germline gives CDR1 MNHEY, CDR2 SMNVEV (reference sequence). V was pared by 3 bases and J by 0 bases, with 14 bases between. The CDR3 reads CASSLRMPYNQETQYF. The CDR3 bases are TGTGCCAGCAGTTTGAGGATGCCCTACAACCAAGAGACCCAGTACTTC.

The chain joins TRBV11-2 to TRBJ1-2; maybe TRBD1 (5 bases). The CDR3 extends over 13 amino acids. Germline V CDR1 and CDR2: SGHAT, FQNNGV. V lost 5 bases to trimming and J lost 7 bases, with 14 bases between them. CDR3 nucleotide sequence: TGTGCCAGCAGCCAGGGACTAGACTCTGGCTACACCTTC. Translation gives CASSQGLDSGYTF.

V is TRBV6-1 and J is TRBJ1-5; possible D gene TRBD1, 6 bases. Germline V gives CDR1 MNHNS, CDR2 SASEGT. CDR3 length: 15 amino acids. Trimming removed 2 bases from V and 9 bases from J, with 17 bases in between. The CDR3 nucleotides read TGTGCCAGCAGTGAAATGGTACAGGGTTCTCTGCCCCAGCATTTT. Amino acids: CASSEMVQGSLPQHF.

The chain joins TRBV5-1 to TRBJ2-5, with a possible D match to TRBD1 (6 bases). Trimming left V 0 bases short and J 0 bases short, with 12 bases between. The CDR3 spans 16 residues. Germline V gene lookup returns CDR1 SGHRS and CDR2 YFSETQ. The CDR3 sequence is CASSLEGHYNQETQYF. For the CDR3, the DNA is TGCGCCAGCAGCTTGGAGGGACACTATAACCAAGAGACCCAGTACTTC.

The gene calls are TRBV7-2 and TRBJ1-1; D is perhaps TRBD1 (5 bases). The V gene lost 7 bases and the J gene lost 0 bases, with 9 bases spanning the gap. CDR1 is SGHTA, CDR2 FQGNSA, per germline. The CDR3 loop spans 13 amino acids. The CDR3 sequence: CASNRQLNTEAFF. In DNA, the CDR3 is TGTGCCAGCAACAGACAGCTGAACACTGAAGCTTTCTTT.

The chain uses TRBV7-9 and TRBJ1-1; perhaps TRBD1 as D (6 bases). V was shortened by 5 bases and J by 0 bases, with 19 bases between the two germline ends. The CDR3 length is 17 residues. In germline, CDR1 is SEHNR, CDR2 FQNEAQ (reference sequence). The CDR3 sequence: CASSMIDRLILNTEAFF. The CDR3 DNA sequence: TGTGCCAGCAGCATGATCGACAGGCTAATATTGAACACTGAAGCTTTCTTT.

The gene calls are TRBV27 and TRBJ2-1; tentative D call: TRBD2 (7 bases). The germline V and J ends were trimmed by 8 bases and 5 bases, with 19 bases remaining between them. This CDR3 has 15 amino acids. Germline CDR1 reads MNHEY; CDR2 reads SMNVEV (reference sequence). CDR3 sequence: CASWGGGAFNNEQFF. The CDR3 coding sequence is TGTGCCAGCTGGGGTGGGGGGGCCTTCAACAATGAGCAGTTCTTC.

The V call is TRBV30, the J call TRBJ1-1; 7 nucleotides align to TRBD1. After removal of 1 base from V and 0 bases from J, the junction contained 5 bases not matched to a gene. Looked up from germline, CDR1 is GTSNPN and CDR2 is SVGIG (reference sequence). This CDR3 has 15 residues. This chain's CDR3 is CAWSGGQYMNTEAFF. In DNA, the CDR3 is TGTGCCTGGAGTGGGGGACAGTACATGAACACTGAAGCTTTCTTT.

V is TRBV15 and J is TRBJ1-1; TRBD1 agrees at 9 bases. J lost 2 bases, V lost 0 bases, and 4 bases had no gene match. Germline V lookup: CDR1 LNHNV, CDR2 YYDKDF (reference sequence). This CDR3 has 16 amino acids. The CDR3 DNA reads TGTGCCACCAGCAGAGATCAGGGACAGGGAAACACTGAAGCTTTCTTT. Amino acid sequence: CATSRDQGQGNTEAFF.